Presented here are 22 T cell receptor beta chains from one specimen sequenced in a study of blood T cell repertoires in COVID-19. Assay: immunoSEQ multiplex PCR; the TCRdb copy retains only in-frame clones and omits some. The sample carries approximately 170,000 clones, around 80% recorded once. The sample was PBMCs or T cells enriched from blood (not recorded which). The receptors were sampled from a woman in her forties or fifties who had recovered from COVID-19.

The V and J genes are TRBV7-2 and TRBJ2-4; TRBD1 matches 12 bases. The V gene end was trimmed by 5 bases and the J gene end by 6 bases; junction bases not matched to a gene: 5. Looked up from germline, CDR1 is SGHTA and CDR2 is FQGNSA. The CDR3 is 15 residues long. CDR3 region: CASSPGTGGGNIQYF. DNA for the CDR3: TGTGCCAGCAGCCCAGGGACAGGGGGCGGAAACATTCAGTACTTC.

This clone appeared a single time. The chain combines TRBV5-4 with TRBJ1-6; perhaps TRBD1 as D (5 bases). This CDR3 is 18 amino acids long. CDR1 and CDR2 from the germline V gene are SGHNT and YYREEE (reference sequence). Trimming took 1 base from V and 7 from J, leaving 21 bases between them. The CDR3 protein is CASSLQGFGGGRNSPLHF. As DNA, the CDR3 is TGTGCCAGCAGCTTGCAGGGATTCGGGGGGGGACGGAATTCACCCCTCCACTTT.

This clone was observed at least ten times. V and J are TRBV19 and TRBJ2-1; tentative D call: TRBD1 (7 bases). V was shortened by 1 base and J by 4 bases, with 17 bases between the two germline ends. Germline V gene data show CDR1 as LNHDA and CDR2 as SQIVND (reference sequence). This CDR3 contains 17 residues. In nucleotides, the CDR3 is TGTGCCAGTAGTATAGGAGGAGGGACAGAAAGATACAATGAGCAGTTCTTC. Its translation: CASSIGGGTERYNEQFF.

The chain links TRBV6-4 to TRBJ1-1; D remains ambiguous. The CDR3 has 13 amino acids. CDR1 and CDR2 (germline): MRHNA, SNTAGT. The germline V and J ends were trimmed by 4 bases and 0 bases, with 6 bases remaining between them. CDR3 in DNA: TGTGCCAGCAGTGTCACAGTGAACACTGAAGCTTTCTTT. This translates into CASSVTVNTEAFF.

The J gene is TRBJ2-3, the V gene TRBV28, with TRBD2 identical over 9 bases. V was pared by 3 bases and J by 5 bases, with 0 bases of the junction left unmatched. This CDR3 is 13 amino acids long. Looked up from germline, CDR1 is MDHEN and CDR2 is SYDVKM. CDR3 amino acids: CASSLREGDTQYF. For the CDR3, the DNA is TGTGCCAGCAGTTTGCGGGAGGGAGATACGCAGTATTTT. The full variable domain, with the rest looked up from reference TRBV28 and TRBJ2-3, is DVKVTQSSRYLVKRTGEKVFLECVQDMDHENMFWYRQDPGLGLRLIYFSYDVKMKEKGDIPEGYSVSREKKERFSLILESASTNQTSMYLCASSLREGDTQYFGPGTRLTVL.

The chain uses TRBV3-1 (or the pseudogene TRBV3-2) and TRBJ1-2; a weak D match, TRBD1 (5 bases). This CDR3 contains 13 residues. The V gene's germline CDR1 is LGHDT and CDR2 YNNKEL (reference sequence). V lost 3 bases and J lost 8, with 13 bases in between. The CDR3 DNA reads TGTGCCAGCAGCCATAGACAAGGGGCCGGCTACACCTTC. Its translation is CASSHRQGAGYTF.

The chain is built from TRBV6-5 and TRBJ2-1; maybe TRBD1 (5 bases). The germline CDR1 and CDR2 sequences are MNHEY and SVGAGI. The ends were cut back, 2 bases at V and 0 bases at J, with 8 bases in the middle. The length of the CDR3 is 15 residues. DNA for the CDR3: TGTGCCAGCAGTTACCAGGGTAGCTCCTACAATGAGCAGTTCTTC. Its protein is CASSYQGSSYNEQFF.

The chain recombines TRBV25-1 with TRBJ2-7; tentatively, D is TRBD2 (5 bases). This CDR3 region has 13 residues. Per germline, CDR1 MGHDK and CDR2 SYGVNS. V gave up 1 base and J gave up 5 bases, with 9 bases separating them. The CDR3 bases are TGTGCCAGCAGTGAATTATCCGGGGACGAGCAGTACTTC. Encoded protein: CASSELSGDEQYF.

The chain joins TRBV7-2 to TRBJ1-1; D is uncertain. This CDR3 comprises 15 residues. Germline lookup yields CDR1 SGHTA and CDR2 FQGNSA. With 2 bases removed from V and 2 bases from J, the gap between germline ends came to 12 bases. CDR3 bases: TGTGCCAGCAGCTTACGACGGGTACTCAACACTGAAGCTTTCTTT. Translated, it gives CASSLRRVLNTEAFF.

The rearrangement links TRBV5-4 to TRBJ2-1; 10 positions agree with TRBD2. V trimming: 2 bases; J trimming: 5 bases; junction bases outside the gene matches: 13. The length of the CDR3 is 18 residues. The germline CDR1 and CDR2 sequences are SGHNT and YYREEE (reference sequence). The CDR3 DNA sequence: TGTGCCAGCAGCTTACCTAGCGGGAGAGGTCGGGGGAACAATGAGCAGTTCTTC. Translation gives CASSLPSGRGRGNNEQFF. The full variable domain, its missing parts supplied by reference TRBV5-4 and TRBJ2-1, is ETGVTQSPTHLIKTRGQQVTLRCSSQSGHNTVSWYQQALGQGPQFIFQYYREEENGRGNFPPRFSGLQFPNYSSELNVNALELDDSALYLCASSLPSGRGRGNNEQFFGPGTRLTVL.

The genes are TRBV5-1 and TRBJ1-5; 8 bases match TRBD1. This CDR3 contains 14 residues. The J segment lost 4 bases and the V segment lost 7 bases, leaving 7 bases of the junction unmatched. CDR1 is SGHRS, CDR2 YFSETQ, per germline. The CDR3 nucleotides are TGCGCCAGCCGGACAGGGTTGGGGAATCAGCCCCAGCATTTT. This gives the protein CASRTGLGNQPQHF.

The V gene is TRBV27, the J gene TRBJ2-2; the D gene is possibly TRBD1 (5 bases). Germline V gives CDR1 MNHEY, CDR2 SMNVEV (reference sequence). The length of the CDR3 is 13 residues. Trimming pared 6 bases from V and 12 bases from J, leaving 17 bases between. The CDR3 sequence: CASSEGARVKLFF. The CDR3 DNA reads TGTGCCAGCAGCGAAGGGGCCAGGGTCAAGCTGTTTTTT.

The V and J genes are TRBV19 and TRBJ1-2, with D perhaps matching TRBD1 (5 bases). The CDR3 runs to 16 residues. V was trimmed by 1 base and J by 2 bases, leaving 14 bases between them. Germline V lookup: CDR1 LNHDA, CDR2 SQIVND (reference sequence). The CDR3 coding sequence is TGTGCCAGTAGTATAGGAGGCGGGGGTCACAACTATGGCTACACCTTC. It encodes CASSIGGGGHNYGYTF.

The CDR3, as DNA: TGTGCCAGCTCACCACCTGGTTCGCAGGGGGCGAATCAGCCCCAGCATTTT. It codes for CASSPPGSQGANQPQHF. V is TRBV18 and J is TRBJ1-5; 8 nucleotides line up with TRBD1. The length of the CDR3 is 17 residues. Germline CDR1 and CDR2: KGHSH and LQKENI. The V and J ends lost 0 bases and 4 bases, in that order; junction bases with no gene match: 8.

This clone was seen only a few times. The chain carries TRBV11-3 and TRBJ1-1, with D maybe TRBD1 (5 bases). Germline V lookup: CDR1 SGHNT, CDR2 YENEEA. V lost 8 bases and J 1 base, leaving 17 bases between the germline ends. The CDR3 covers 15 residues. CDR3 sequence (DNA): TGTGCCAGCCACCCCCTAGGAGGGACGAACACTGAAGCTTTCTTT. This encodes CASHPLGGTNTEAFF. Combining the CDR3 with reference TRBV11-3 and TRBJ1-1 gives the whole variable domain EAGVVQSPRYKIIEKKQPVAFWCNPISGHNTLYWYLQNLGQGPELLIRYENEEAVDDSQLPKDRFSAERLKGVDSTLKIQPAELGDSAVYLCASHPLGGTNTEAFFGQGTRLTVV.

This rearrangement joins TRBV28 to TRBJ2-7; 8 nucleotides align to TRBD2. From germline, CDR1 is MDHEN and CDR2 SYDVKM. V lost 3 bases and J lost 4; bases outside the gene matches: 8. The CDR3 loop spans 15 amino acids. The CDR3 loop reads CASSLGREVVYEQYF. CDR3 in DNA: TGTGCCAGCAGTTTGGGGCGGGAGGTGGTGTACGAGCAGTACTTC.

The chain recombines TRBV11-1 with TRBJ2-1; weak D call: TRBD1 (6 bases). CDR3 length equals 15 residues. Trimming pared 8 bases from V and 4 bases from J, leaving 18 bases between. Germline lookup yields CDR1 SGHAT and CDR2 FQDESV (reference sequence). The CDR3 loop reads CASAGQSKQYNEQFF. In DNA form, the CDR3 reads TGTGCCAGCGCCGGACAGTCCAAACAGTACAATGAGCAGTTCTTC.

V gene TRBV7-2 combines with J gene TRBJ2-7; 10 positions match TRBD2. The CDR3 covers 16 residues. Trimming took 5 bases from V and 2 from J; bases not matched to a gene: 9. From germline, CDR1 is SGHTA and CDR2 FQGNSA. Written as DNA, the CDR3 is TGTGCCAGCAGCCTATTAAGCGGGGGGGGGACCTACGAGCAGTACTTC. It codes for CASSLLSGGGTYEQYF.

V usage is TRBV29-1 and J usage is TRBJ2-4, with 7 bases that match TRBD1. The germline V gene has CDR1 SQVTM and CDR2 ANQGSEA. V trimming: 6 bases; J trimming: 3 bases; junction bases outside the gene matches: 5. The CDR3 length is 13 residues. CDR3 nucleotide sequence: TGCAGCGTCTCAGGGGGTGTCAAAAACATTCAGTACTTC. Translating it yields CSVSGGVKNIQYF.

Note on this clone: Sequence at one end of the junction differs from germline and may be a read error. This rearrangement joins TRBV11-2 to TRBJ2-3; D possibly corresponds to TRBD1 (6 bases). The CDR3 length is 17 residues. CDR1 is SGHAT, CDR2 FQNNGV, per germline. CDR3 region: CASSLERGRGSRDTQYF. CDR3 nucleotides: TGTGCCAGCAGCTTAGAAAGGGGCAGGGGAAGCAGAGATACGCAGTATTTT.

This clone was observed a few times. The rearrangement uses TRBV3-1 (or the pseudogene TRBV3-2) and TRBJ1-2; a possible D gene is TRBD1 (5 bases). The germline V gene has CDR1 LGHDT and CDR2 YNNKEL (reference sequence). The CDR3 length is 14 residues. The V end was cut by 0 bases, the J end by 7 bases, with 12 bases between. CDR3 residues: CASSQDLTGGGYTF. In nucleotides, the CDR3 is TGTGCCAGCAGCCAAGATTTGACGGGGGGTGGCTACACCTTC.

V usage is TRBV10-3 and J usage is TRBJ2-5; D is undetermined. Trimming took 4 bases from V and 0 from J, leaving 6 bases between them. The germline V gene encodes CDR1 ENHRY and CDR2 SYGVKD. The CDR3 spans 13 residues. This CDR3 reads CAISGGYQETQYF. CDR3 sequence (DNA): TGTGCCATCAGTGGTGGCTACCAAGAGACCCAGTACTTC.